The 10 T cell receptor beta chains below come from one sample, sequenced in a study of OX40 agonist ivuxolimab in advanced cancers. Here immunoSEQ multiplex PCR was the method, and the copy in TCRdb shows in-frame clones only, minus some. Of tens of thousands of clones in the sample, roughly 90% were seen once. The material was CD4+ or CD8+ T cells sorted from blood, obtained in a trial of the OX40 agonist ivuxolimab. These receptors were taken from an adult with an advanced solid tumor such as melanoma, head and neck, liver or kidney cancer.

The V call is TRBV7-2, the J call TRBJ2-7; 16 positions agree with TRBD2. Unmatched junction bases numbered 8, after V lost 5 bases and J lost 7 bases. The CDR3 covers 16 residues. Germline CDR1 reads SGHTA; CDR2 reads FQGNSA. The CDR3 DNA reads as TGTGCCAGCAGCGGACCGGGACTAGCGGGAGGGAGGGAGCAGTACTTC. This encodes CASSGPGLAGGREQYF.

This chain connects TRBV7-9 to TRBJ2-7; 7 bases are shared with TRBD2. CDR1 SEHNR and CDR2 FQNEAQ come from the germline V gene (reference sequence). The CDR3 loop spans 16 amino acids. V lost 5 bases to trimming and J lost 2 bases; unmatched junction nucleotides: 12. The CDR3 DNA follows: TGTGCCAGCAGCCCCTACGGGACTACTCTAACCTACGAGCAGTACTTC. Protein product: CASSPYGTTLTYEQYF.

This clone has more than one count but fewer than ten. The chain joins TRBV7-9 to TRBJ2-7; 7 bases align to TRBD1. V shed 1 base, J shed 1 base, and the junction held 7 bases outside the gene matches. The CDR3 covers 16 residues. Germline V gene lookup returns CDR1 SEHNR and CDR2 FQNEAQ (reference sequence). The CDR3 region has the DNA TGTGCCAGCAGCTTAGTCTGGGACAGTTCTTCCTACGAGCAGTACTTC. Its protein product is CASSLVWDSSSYEQYF.

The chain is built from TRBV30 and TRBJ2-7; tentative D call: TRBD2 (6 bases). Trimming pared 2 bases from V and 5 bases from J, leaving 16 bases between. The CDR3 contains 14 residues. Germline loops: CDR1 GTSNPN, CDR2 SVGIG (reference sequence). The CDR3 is CAWSSLAGLHEQYF. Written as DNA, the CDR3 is TGTGCCTGGAGTTCCCTGGCGGGGCTCCACGAGCAGTACTTC. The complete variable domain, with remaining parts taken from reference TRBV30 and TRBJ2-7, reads SQTIHQWPATLVQPVGSPLSLECTVEGTSNPNLYWYRQAAGRGLQLLFYSVGIGQISSEVPQNLSASRPQDRQFILSSKKLLLSDSGFYLCAWSSLAGLHEQYFGPGTRLTVT.

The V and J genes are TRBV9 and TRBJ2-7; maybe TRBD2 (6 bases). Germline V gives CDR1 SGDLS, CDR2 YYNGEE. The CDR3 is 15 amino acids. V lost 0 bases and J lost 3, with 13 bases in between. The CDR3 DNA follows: TGTGCCAGCAGCGTAGATGCGGGGCCGAACTACGAGCAGTACTTC. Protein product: CASSVDAGPNYEQYF.

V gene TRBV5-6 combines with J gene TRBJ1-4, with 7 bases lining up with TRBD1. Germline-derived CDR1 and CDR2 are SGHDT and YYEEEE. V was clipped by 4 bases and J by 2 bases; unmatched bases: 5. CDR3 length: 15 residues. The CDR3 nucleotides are TGTGCCAGCAGCCCAATGACAGGGACTAATGAAAAACTGTTTTTT. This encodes CASSPMTGTNEKLFF.

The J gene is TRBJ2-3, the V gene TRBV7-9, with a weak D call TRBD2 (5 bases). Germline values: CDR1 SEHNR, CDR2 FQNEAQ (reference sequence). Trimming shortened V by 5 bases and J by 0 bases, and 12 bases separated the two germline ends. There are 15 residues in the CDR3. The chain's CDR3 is CASSPSGSSTDTQYF. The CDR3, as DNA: TGTGCCAGCAGCCCCAGCGGTTCTAGCACAGATACGCAGTATTTT. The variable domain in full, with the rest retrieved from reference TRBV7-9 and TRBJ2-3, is DTGVSQNPRHKITKRGQNVTFRCDPISEHNRLYWYRQTLGQGPEFLTYFQNEAQLEKSRLLSDRFSAERPKGSFSTLEIQRTEQGDSAMYLCASSPSGSSTDTQYFGPGTRLTVL.

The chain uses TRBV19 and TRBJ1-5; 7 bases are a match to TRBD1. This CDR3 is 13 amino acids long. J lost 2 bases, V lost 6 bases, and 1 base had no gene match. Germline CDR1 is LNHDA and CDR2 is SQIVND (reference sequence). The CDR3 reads CASRGTGNQPQHF. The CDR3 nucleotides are TGTGCCAGTAGAGGGACAGGCAATCAGCCCCAGCATTTT.

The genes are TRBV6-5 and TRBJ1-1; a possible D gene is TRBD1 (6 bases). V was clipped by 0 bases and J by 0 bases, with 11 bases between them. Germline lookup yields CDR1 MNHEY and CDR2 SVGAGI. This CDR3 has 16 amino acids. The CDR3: CASSYSAGHMNTEAFF. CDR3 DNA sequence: TGTGCCAGCAGTTACTCTGCGGGACACATGAACACTGAAGCTTTCTTT.

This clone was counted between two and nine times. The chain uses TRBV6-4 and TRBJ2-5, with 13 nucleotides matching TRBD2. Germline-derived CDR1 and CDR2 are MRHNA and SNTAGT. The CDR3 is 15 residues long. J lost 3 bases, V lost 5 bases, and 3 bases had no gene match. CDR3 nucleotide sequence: TGTGCCAGCAGTCCCGGGACTAGCGGGAAAGAGACCCAGTACTTC. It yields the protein CASSPGTSGKETQYF.